The subject of this entry is one TCR beta chain. In the study's own analysis: Estimated nucleated cell counts came from reference gene primer amplification. Here immunoSEQ multiplex PCR was the method, and the copy in TCRdb shows in-frame clones only, minus some. Clone size and the V and J calls come from that table; the DNA yielded D and trimming. The sample records roughly 110,000 clones, about nine tenths being singletons. The sample comes from a study of blood T cell repertoires in COVID-19. On the study more broadly: COVID-19 samples collected from the United States, Italy and Spain covered acute and convalescent phases. PBMCs, B-cell-depleted T cells, or T cells provided the cDNA or gDNA that made up the material.

The sequenced sample consisted of peripheral blood. The receptor comes from a man aged 50-60 years with active or convalescent COVID-19.

The CDR3 sequence is CASSPNEAVNTGELFF. CDR3 bases: TGTGCCAGCTCACCAAACGAGGCAGTAAACACCGGGGAGCTGTTTTTT. The chain joins TRBV18 to TRBJ2-2; D is ambiguous. This CDR3 region has 16 residues. CDR1 is KGHSH and CDR2 is LQKENI in the germline V gene. Trimming stripped 2 bases from V and 2 bases from J, with 12 bases between.